The 26 T cell receptor beta chains below all came from one sample that was sequenced in a study of regulatory T cells. The study's findings and limits: In CD3G-deficient patients, conventional CD4+ T cells were enriched for hydrophobic CDR3 residues at positions 6 and 7.

Primers: 52 TRBV forward and 13 TRBJ reverse. Produced via immunoSEQ multiplex PCR; TCRdb's table is partial and in-frame only. The sample yields over 20,000 clones, about 88% seen once. No antigens are known for them. Input material: conventional CD4+ T cells sorted from blood. The receptor source for this set is a child younger than 18 with CD3G deficiency.

The rearrangement uses TRBV7-9 and TRBJ1-3; 8 positions agree with TRBD1. CDR1 is SEHNR, CDR2 FQNEAQ, per germline (reference sequence). The CDR3 extends over 15 amino acids. V was clipped by 5 bases and J by 4 bases; unmatched bases: 7. The CDR3 is CASSASGTGGNTIYF. The CDR3 DNA reads TGTGCCAGCAGCGCGTCCGGGACAGGAGGAAACACCATATATTTT.

About this clone itself: Its ends do not fully match the called genes, so a read error is possible. V usage is TRBV18 and J usage is TRBJ2-1; 7 bases are a match to TRBD2. The germline CDR1 and CDR2 sequences are KGHSH and LQKENI. This CDR3 region has 14 residues. The CDR3 sequence is CVSSLRLAYDEQFF. CDR3 nucleotides: TGTGTCAGCTCACTTAGACTAGCTTACGATGAGCAGTTCTTC. Combining the CDR3 with reference TRBV18 and TRBJ2-1 gives the whole variable domain NAGVMQNPRHLVRRRGQEARLRCSPMKGHSHVYWYRQLPEEGLKFMVYLQKENIIDESGMPKERFSAEFPKEGPSILRIQQVVRGDSAAYFCVSSLRLAYDEQFFGPGTRLTVL.

The V and J genes are TRBV28 and TRBJ2-2; D may be TRBD1 (6 bases). V lost 5 bases and J 4 bases, leaving 17 bases between the germline ends. The CDR3 covers 16 residues. Germline V gives CDR1 MDHEN, CDR2 SYDVKM. The CDR3 bases are TGTGCCAGCAGTCTCGGCAGGGGCCGAAGCACCGGGGAGCTGTTTTTT. It specifies CASSLGRGRSTGELFF. Complete variable domain (other parts from reference TRBV28 and TRBJ2-2): DVKVTQSSRYLVKRTGEKVFLECVQDMDHENMFWYRQDPGLGLRLIYFSYDVKMKEKGDIPEGYSVSREKKERFSLILESASTNQTSMYLCASSLGRGRSTGELFFGEGSRLTVL.

The chain is built from TRBV28 and TRBJ2-1, with D unclear. Trimming stripped 4 bases from V and 7 bases from J, with 11 bases between. Germline V gene data show CDR1 as MDHEN and CDR2 as SYDVKM. This CDR3 has 13 residues. The CDR3 nucleotides read TGTGCCAGCAGTTCCTACGGACCTAATGAGCAGTTCTTC. It specifies CASSSYGPNEQFF.

This sequence joins TRBV28 and TRBJ2-7; D is possibly TRBD2 (6 bases). CDR1 and CDR2 (germline): MDHEN, SYDVKM. Trimming pared 4 bases from V and 9 bases from J, leaving 10 bases between. The CDR3 loop spans 11 amino acids. The CDR3 coding sequence is TGTGCCAGCAGTTCTCCGGGAGTGCAGTACTTC. Translated: CASSSPGVQYF.

The chain employs TRBV5-1 and TRBJ2-7, with TRBD2 matching over 10 bases. Germline CDR1 SGHRS, CDR2 YFSETQ. The V segment lost 0 bases and the J segment 0 bases; nucleotides outside the gene matches: 3. This CDR3 has 16 residues. The chain's CDR3 is CASSLGASGSSYEQYF. In DNA, the CDR3 is TGCGCCAGCAGCTTGGGAGCTAGCGGGAGCTCCTACGAGCAGTACTTC.

The rearrangement joins TRBV6-6 to TRBJ1-1, with 7 bases lining up with TRBD1. Germline V CDR1 and CDR2: MNHNY, SVGAGI (reference sequence). Unmatched junction bases numbered 5, after V lost 2 bases and J lost 5 bases. This CDR3 contains 14 residues. As DNA, the CDR3 is TGTGCCAGCAGTTACGCAGGGGGAGAAACTGAAGCTTTCTTT. This gives the protein CASSYAGGETEAFF.

V gene TRBV21-1 combines with J gene TRBJ1-5; the listed D gene, TRBD1, was not tested against the DNA. TRBV21-1 is an annotated pseudogene. The CDR3 has 16 amino acids. In DNA, the CDR3 is TGTGCCAGCGGCTTGAACAGGGGCGCAGGCAATCAGCCCCAGCATTTT. Translating it yields CASGLNRGAGNQPQHF.

The gene calls are TRBV6-1 and TRBJ1-2; 7 bases agree with TRBD1. Losses at the gene ends were 5 bases for V and 8 bases for J; bases not matched to a gene: 8. CDR3 length: 13 residues. CDR1 MNHNS and CDR2 SASEGT come from the germline V gene. The CDR3 loop reads CASSSDRVVGYTF. As DNA, the CDR3 is TGTGCCAGCAGTAGCGACAGGGTTGTCGGCTACACCTTC.

The genes are TRBV28 and TRBJ2-3, with TRBD1 matching 10 bases. The CDR3 has 13 amino acids. J gave up 6 bases and V 4 bases, and 1 base lay outside the gene matches. Germline loops: CDR1 MDHEN, CDR2 SYDVKM. The CDR3 DNA reads as TGTGCCAGCAGTTGGGACAGGGGCGATACGCAGTATTTT. Its protein product is CASSWDRGDTQYF.

The chain uses TRBV7-9 and TRBJ2-5; a possible D gene is TRBD2 (6 bases). The CDR3 is 12 amino acids. Deletions cut 5 bases from V and 7 bases from J, with 11 bases between. CDR1 and CDR2 from the germline V gene are SEHNR and FQNEAQ (reference sequence). The CDR3 coding sequence is TGTGCCAGCAGCGGGACTTTTGGGACCCAGTACTTC. It encodes CASSGTFGTQYF.

The chain links TRBV6-1 to TRBJ2-7, with D unclear. V was shortened by 0 bases and J by 0 bases, with 3 bases between the two germline ends. The germline gives CDR1 MNHNS, CDR2 SASEGT. The CDR3 extends over 13 amino acids. The CDR3 reads CASSEAYSYEQYF. The DNA for the CDR3 is TGTGCCAGCAGTGAAGCGTACTCCTACGAGCAGTACTTC.

The rearrangement uses TRBV28 and TRBJ1-1; D is perhaps TRBD1 (5 bases). The germline V gene encodes CDR1 MDHEN and CDR2 SYDVKM. The CDR3 loop spans 14 amino acids. Trimming cost V 2 bases and J 8 bases, with 15 bases left between them. The chain's CDR3 is CASSLGRVFSEAFF. Written as DNA, the CDR3 is TGTGCCAGCAGTTTAGGCAGGGTATTCTCGGAAGCTTTCTTT.

V usage is TRBV27 and J usage is TRBJ2-2, with D tentatively TRBD1 (5 bases). The V end lost 6 bases, the J end lost 1 base, and 9 bases lay between the germline ends. Germline lookup yields CDR1 MNHEY and CDR2 SMNVEV (reference sequence). This CDR3 is 14 amino acids long. CDR3 DNA: TGTGCCAGCAGCAGGGTCTGGAACACCGGGGAGCTGTTTTTT. This sequence encodes CASSRVWNTGELFF.

This clone was picked up a small number of times. The rearrangement links TRBV18 to TRBJ2-3; TRBD1 matches 10 bases. Germline V gene data show CDR1 as KGHSH and CDR2 as LQKENI. The CDR3 loop spans 19 amino acids. The V and J ends lost 4 bases and 5 bases, in that order; junction bases with no gene match: 18. The CDR3 DNA reads as TGTGCCAGCTCACGACAGGGGGCGGATAACAGGGAACGGAAAGATACGCAGTATTTT. Encoded protein: CASSRQGADNRERKDTQYF.

This clone was counted once. The chain has TRBV28 and TRBJ1-1; no reliable D call. There are 11 residues in the CDR3. Germline V gene lookup returns CDR1 MDHEN and CDR2 SYDVKM. The germline V and J ends were trimmed by 3 bases and 6 bases, with 5 bases remaining between them. CDR3 DNA: TGTGCCAGCAGTTTGGGCGCTGAAGCTTTCTTT. Its translation is CASSLGAEAFF. Full variable domain (rest looked up from reference TRBV28 and TRBJ1-1): DVKVTQSSRYLVKRTGEKVFLECVQDMDHENMFWYRQDPGLGLRLIYFSYDVKMKEKGDIPEGYSVSREKKERFSLILESASTNQTSMYLCASSLGAEAFFGQGTRLTVV.

The CDR3 DNA reads as TGTGCCAGCAGTTTACGGACAGGGAGGAGGTCCTACGAGCAGTACTTC. Its protein is CASSLRTGRRSYEQYF. The rearrangement uses TRBV28 and TRBJ2-7; 8 positions agree with TRBD1. J gave up 1 base and V 2 bases, and 7 bases lay outside the gene matches. The V gene's germline CDR1 is MDHEN and CDR2 SYDVKM. The CDR3 runs to 16 residues.

V and J are TRBV6-1 and TRBJ1-1, with a weak D call TRBD1 (5 bases). The CDR3 covers 11 residues. V was trimmed by 10 bases and J by 4 bases, leaving 10 bases between them. Germline CDR1 and CDR2: MNHNS and SASEGT. CDR3 loop: CATGGRTEAFF. The CDR3 DNA reads as TGTGCCACTGGGGGTCGCACTGAAGCTTTCTTT.

This clone was detected only a few times. This chain links TRBV11-2 with TRBJ2-7, with D unclear. Germline CDR1 SGHAT, CDR2 FQNNGV. V lost 5 bases and J lost 7, with 12 bases in between. The CDR3 has 12 amino acids. Here the CDR3 DNA reads TGTGCCAGCAGCCCCCTCCTTGGGGAGCAGTACTTC. Translating it yields CASSPLLGEQYF.

The V call is TRBV6-1, the J call TRBJ2-2, with TRBD2 as a possible D gene (5 bases). The CDR3 has 15 amino acids. Germline values: CDR1 MNHNS, CDR2 SASEGT. The V end lost 4 bases, the J end lost 6 bases, and 15 bases lay between the germline ends. CDR3 protein: CASSVRGNQAGELFF. The CDR3 DNA sequence: TGTGCCAGCAGTGTTCGGGGAAATCAGGCCGGGGAGCTGTTTTTT.

The J gene is TRBJ2-7, the V gene TRBV5-1; 8 nucleotides agree with TRBD2. The J segment lost 6 bases and the V segment lost 0 bases, leaving 5 bases of the junction unmatched. Germline V lookup: CDR1 SGHRS, CDR2 YFSETQ. CDR3 length: 14 amino acids. For the CDR3, the DNA is TGCGCCAGCAGCTTGGGTTTGACTAGCGCCGAGCAGTACTTC. This gives the protein CASSLGLTSAEQYF.

This rearrangement joins TRBV19 to TRBJ2-2; D is perhaps TRBD2 (7 bases). In germline, CDR1 is LNHDA, CDR2 SQIVND (reference sequence). CDR3 length: 16 residues. With 5 bases removed from V and 5 bases from J, the gap between germline ends came to 18 bases. This chain's CDR3 is CASSRGDTQGTGELFF. The CDR3 nucleotides read TGTGCCAGTAGTCGGGGGGACACTCAGGGAACCGGGGAGCTGTTTTTT.

V usage is TRBV28 and J usage is TRBJ2-6, with 8 positions matching TRBD1. Germline assignment: CDR1 MDHEN and CDR2 SYDVKM. V gave up 5 bases and J gave up 2 bases; unmatched junction bases: 8. CDR3 length: 17 amino acids. The CDR3 loop is CASSPDRGRTGANVLTF. The DNA of the CDR3 is TGTGCCAGCAGTCCAGACAGGGGACGAACTGGGGCCAACGTCCTGACTTTC. Full variable domain (remainder filled in from reference TRBV28 and TRBJ2-6): DVKVTQSSRYLVKRTGEKVFLECVQDMDHENMFWYRQDPGLGLRLIYFSYDVKMKEKGDIPEGYSVSREKKERFSLILESASTNQTSMYLCASSPDRGRTGANVLTFGAGSRLTVL.

On this clone itself: Compared with germline, one end of the junction differs, possibly owing to a read error. The chain uses TRBV6-1 and TRBJ2-7; a weak D match, TRBD2 (6 bases). The CDR3 sequence is 12 residues long. Germline CDR1 is MNHNS and CDR2 is SASEGT. The CDR3 nucleotides are TGTGCCAGCAGTGAATTGGAGGGAGTTTCTTTCTTC. It is translated as CASSELEGVSFF.

CDR3 coding DNA: TGTGCCAGCAGCCAAGCGGGAGGGCGCCACGAGCAGTACTTC. Amino acids: CASSQAGGRHEQYF. The gene calls are TRBV28 and TRBJ2-5, with 10 bases identical to TRBD2. The J call may be in error: the DNA end matches TRBJ2-7 better. CDR1 MDHEN and CDR2 SYDVKM come from the germline V gene. This CDR3 is 14 amino acids long.

The chain couples TRBV27 to TRBJ2-7; 8 nucleotides agree with TRBD2. V lost 7 bases, J lost 4 bases, and 15 bases stayed unmatched. The CDR3 has 16 amino acids. In germline, CDR1 is MNHEY, CDR2 SMNVEV (reference sequence). CDR3 residues: CASTFASTSVVYEQYF. The CDR3 region has the DNA TGTGCCAGCACGTTCGCCTCGACTAGCGTGGTGTACGAGCAGTACTTC.